The 30 T cell receptor beta chains reported below all come from one sample, sequenced in a study of blood T cell repertoires in COVID-19. Only in-frame clones appear in the TCRdb table, and some are missing; sequencing was by immunoSEQ multiplex PCR. The table lists around 150,000 clones, just under 95% of them singletons. Sequencing input: peripheral blood. The receptors come from a woman in her 50s with acute or convalescent COVID-19.

The chain carries TRBV6-5 and TRBJ1-6; the D is unclear. V gave up 4 bases and J gave up 2 bases, with 9 bases separating them. Germline CDR1 and CDR2: MNHEY and SVGAGI. The CDR3 loop spans 15 amino acids. The CDR3 DNA sequence: TGTGCCAGCAGTTCGACTGACCCCTATAATTCACCCCTCCACTTT. It codes for CASSSTDPYNSPLHF.

The genes are TRBV4-3 and TRBJ1-3; tentative D call: TRBD1 (5 bases). Trimming took 1 base from V and 3 from J, leaving 10 bases between them. CDR3 length: 15 residues. Per germline, CDR1 LGHNA and CDR2 YSLEER. The CDR3 nucleotides read TGCGCCAGCAGCCAAGGTCGGCAGGGTGGAAACACCATATATTTT. This encodes CASSQGRQGGNTIYF.

The V and J genes are TRBV19 and TRBJ1-2; D may be TRBD1 (6 bases). The germline CDR1 and CDR2 sequences are LNHDA and SQIVND (reference sequence). The V end lost 3 bases, the J end lost 5 bases, and 16 bases lay between the germline ends. The CDR3 is made up of 15 amino acids. The CDR3 sequence: CASSIEQGATYGYTF. CDR3 sequence (DNA): TGTGCCAGTAGTATCGAACAGGGCGCCACGTATGGCTACACCTTC.

This chain uses TRBV7-2 with TRBJ1-3; possible D gene TRBD1, 5 bases. Germline V gene data show CDR1 as SGHTA and CDR2 as FQGNSA. Between the trimmed V and J ends, which lost 4 bases and 2 bases, there was a span of 12 bases. The CDR3 runs to 15 residues. The CDR3 bases are TGTGCCAGCAGCTCCACCGGGACTGCTGGAAACACCATATATTTT. Protein: CASSSTGTAGNTIYF.

In its sample, this clone was seen a few times. The gene calls are TRBV5-4 and TRBJ1-2; the D gene is possibly TRBD1 (6 bases). This CDR3 spans 15 amino acids. In germline, CDR1 is SGHNT, CDR2 YYREEE (reference sequence). Trimming took off 7 bases at V and 3 bases at J, with 19 bases between the two ends. The CDR3 nucleotides are TGTGCCAGCCGCTCCGAGGACAGTCGCTACTATGGCTACACCTTC. It encodes CASRSEDSRYYGYTF.

This chain uses TRBV6-1 with TRBJ1-5; 7 bases match TRBD1. Germline V CDR1 and CDR2: MNHNS, SASEGT. Trimming at V came to 3 bases and at J to 5 bases, leaving 7 bases not matched to a gene. The CDR3 is made up of 15 amino acids. In nucleotides, the CDR3 is TGTGCCAGCAGTGAGGAGACAGGGCATTATCAGCCCCAGCATTTT. Translating gives CASSEETGHYQPQHF.

The chain carries TRBV5-4 and TRBJ2-3, with 9 nucleotides matching TRBD2. The V gene end was trimmed by 1 base and the J gene end by 6 bases; junction bases not matched to a gene: 15. This CDR3 contains 18 residues. CDR1 and CDR2 from the germline V gene are SGHNT and YYREEE (reference sequence). The CDR3 DNA reads TGTGCCAGCAGCTTGAATCCCCCTCTAAGCGGGAGGACGGATACGCAGTATTTT. Residues: CASSLNPPLSGRTDTQYF.

The CDR3 spells CASSVGIREGLGRGYTF. As DNA, the CDR3 is TGTGCCAGCAGCGTAGGGATCAGGGAAGGGTTAGGAAGGGGCTACACCTTC. The chain employs TRBV9 and TRBJ1-2, with D maybe TRBD1 (5 bases). Trimming left V 0 bases short and J 8 bases short, with 23 bases between. Germline CDR1 reads SGDLS; CDR2 reads YYNGEE. The CDR3 length is 17 residues.

The chain combines TRBV4-2 with TRBJ1-5, with D hard to call. From germline, CDR1 is LGHNA and CDR2 YNFKEQ. The V end was cut by 1 base, the J end by 1 base, with 8 bases between. The CDR3 totals 15 residues. The CDR3 here is CASSQAVGSNQPQHF. The CDR3 DNA reads TGTGCCAGCAGCCAAGCTGTGGGCAGCAATCAGCCCCAGCATTTT.

This chain links TRBV30 with TRBJ1-1; the D gene is possibly TRBD1 (5 bases). The CDR3 totals 12 residues. Germline lookup yields CDR1 GTSNPN and CDR2 SVGIG (reference sequence). V was clipped by 5 bases and J by 4 bases, with 11 bases between them. This chain's CDR3 is CAWGALVTEAFF. The DNA for the CDR3 is TGTGCCTGGGGGGCGCTGGTCACTGAAGCTTTCTTT.

V and J are TRBV4-1 and TRBJ1-4, with D perhaps TRBD1 (6 bases). Trimming removed 2 bases at V and 3 bases at J, with 10 bases between. The CDR3 spans 15 residues. Looked up from germline, CDR1 is MGHRA and CDR2 is YSYEKL. CDR3 sequence: CASSQSPGANEKLFF. The CDR3 DNA reads as TGCGCCAGCAGCCAAAGTCCAGGGGCTAATGAAAAACTGTTTTTT.

The rearrangement uses TRBV27 and TRBJ2-2, with D tentatively TRBD1 (5 bases). Trimming removed 6 bases from V and 5 bases from J, with 22 bases in between. The CDR3 contains 17 residues. The germline V gene encodes CDR1 MNHEY and CDR2 SMNVEV (reference sequence). The CDR3 nucleotides read TGTGCCAGCAGAGTCCCTCGCCAACCGGACAAAACCGGGGAGCTGTTTTTT. Protein product: CASRVPRQPDKTGELFF.

The rearrangement uses TRBV5-4 and TRBJ1-4, with TRBD1 as a possible D gene (6 bases). The CDR3 loop spans 14 amino acids. Germline V gene data show CDR1 as SGHNT and CDR2 as YYREEE (reference sequence). Trimming stripped 3 bases from V and 7 bases from J, with 13 bases between. CDR3 amino acids: CASSSTGSGEKLFF. The CDR3 DNA reads TGTGCCAGCAGCTCTACAGGGTCTGGTGAAAAACTGTTTTTT.

This chain links TRBV13 with TRBJ1-5; tentative D call: TRBD1 (6 bases). The CDR3 length is 14 residues. Germline V lookup: CDR1 PRHDT, CDR2 FYEKMQ (reference sequence). Trimming stripped 5 bases from V and 7 bases from J, with 15 bases between. The CDR3 loop reads CASSVGHLDQPQHF. In nucleotides, the CDR3 is TGTGCCAGCAGCGTGGGACATTTAGACCAGCCCCAGCATTTT.

The chain combines TRBV25-1 with TRBJ1-1, with D hard to call. The CDR3 totals 15 residues. V lost 1 base and J 4 bases, leaving 13 bases between the germline ends. The V gene's germline CDR1 is MGHDK and CDR2 SYGVNS. The CDR3 DNA reads TGTGCCAGCAGTGAATCCCTCGGGTACTCCACTGAAGCTTTCTTT. Translated: CASSESLGYSTEAFF.

The rearrangement joins TRBV7-9 to TRBJ1-2; no definite D call. The germline CDR1 and CDR2 sequences are SEHNR and FQNEAQ (reference sequence). Trimming pared 7 bases from V and 7 bases from J, leaving 16 bases between. The CDR3 extends over 13 amino acids. The CDR3 coding sequence is TGTGCCAGCACCCTGGAGGGAATTAGTGGCTACACCTTC. Amino acids: CASTLEGISGYTF.

The chain links TRBV6-5 to TRBJ2-5; D may be TRBD1 (5 bases). Trimming left V 11 bases short and J 0 bases short, with 13 bases between. Germline V gene sequence: CDR1 MNHEY, CDR2 SVGAGI. The CDR3 spans 13 residues. CDR3 loop: CASERGNQETQYF. In nucleotides, the CDR3 is TGTGCCTCGGAAAGGGGCAACCAAGAGACCCAGTACTTC.

This chain connects TRBV5-4 to TRBJ1-2; TRBD1 agrees at 10 bases. The CDR3 extends over 15 amino acids. Per the germline V gene, CDR1 is SGHNT and CDR2 is YYREEE (reference sequence). V lost 0 bases and J lost 6; bases outside the gene matches: 5. Here the CDR3 DNA reads TGTGCCAGCAGCTTGGCTGGACAGGGGGGGGATGGCTACACCTTC. Translating it yields CASSLAGQGGDGYTF.

J is TRBJ2-2 and V is TRBV10-2; 7 bases are shared with TRBD1. The V gene end was trimmed by 5 bases and the J gene end by 5 bases; junction bases not matched to a gene: 8. Germline values: CDR1 WSHSY, CDR2 SAAADI. This CDR3 contains 15 residues. CDR3 in amino acids: CASSSNGGQTGELFF. CDR3 bases: TGCGCCAGCAGTTCAAATGGGGGACAGACCGGGGAGCTGTTTTTT.

The J gene is TRBJ2-7, the V gene TRBV7-2, with D uncertain. The germline gives CDR1 SGHTA, CDR2 FQGNSA. Trimming took 3 bases from V and 2 from J, leaving 11 bases between them. The CDR3 sequence is 14 residues long. This CDR3 is CASSFSNTAYEQYF. The CDR3, as DNA: TGTGCCAGCAGCTTCTCGAATACAGCCTACGAGCAGTACTTC.

This clone was seen a single time. CDR3 coding DNA: TGTGCCAGCAGCTCCTTCTATAGGACTAGCGGGACAGATACGCAGTATTTT. As protein: CASSSFYRTSGTDTQYF. V is TRBV7-2 and J is TRBJ2-3, with 11 bases that match TRBD2. CDR1 and CDR2 (germline): SGHTA, FQGNSA. After removal of 4 bases from V and 3 bases from J, the junction contained 9 bases not matched to a gene. This CDR3 comprises 17 residues.

There are a few counts of this clone. The rearrangement links TRBV6-5 to TRBJ2-7; 11 bases match TRBD1. The CDR3 extends over 14 amino acids. CDR1 and CDR2 from the germline V gene are MNHEY and SVGAGI. After removal of 9 bases from V and 3 bases from J, the junction contained 7 bases not matched to a gene. The DNA of the CDR3 is TGTGCCAGTCGACCCGGGACAGGGGGCTACGAGCAGTACTTC. It codes for CASRPGTGGYEQYF.

The chain is built from TRBV18 and TRBJ1-1; unclear D gene. The CDR3 sequence is 14 residues long. Trimming removed 4 bases from V and 4 bases from J, with 13 bases in between. Germline loops: CDR1 KGHSH, CDR2 LQKENI. DNA for the CDR3: TGTGCCAGCTCACGGGATTTGGAGGTCACTGAAGCTTTCTTT. Its translation: CASSRDLEVTEAFF.

This chain joins TRBV28 and TRBJ2-1; D gene unclear. Germline V gene sequence: CDR1 MDHEN, CDR2 SYDVKM. Deletions cut 2 bases from V and 1 base from J, with 6 bases between. The CDR3 consists of 14 residues. CDR3 coding DNA: TGTGCCAGCAGTTTACCAGAATCCTACAATGAGCAGTTCTTC. This encodes CASSLPESYNEQFF.

This chain uses TRBV2 with TRBJ2-3; D may be TRBD2 (5 bases). The CDR3 has 19 residues. Germline V CDR1 and CDR2: SNHLY, FYNNEI. Trimming cost V 0 bases and J 2 bases, with 21 bases left between them. CDR3 bases: TGTGCCAGCAGTGAAGCGCTTGCGGGCTCTTCGCCATTCACAGATACGCAGTATTTT. Residues: CASSEALAGSSPFTDTQYF.

This clone came up once. This chain connects TRBV30 to TRBJ2-2; TRBD2 matches 9 bases. The germline CDR1 and CDR2 sequences are GTSNPN and SVGIG (reference sequence). Losses at the gene ends were 1 base for V and 6 bases for J; bases not matched to a gene: 9. This CDR3 spans 16 amino acids. CDR3 protein: CAWSGVAGVIAGELFF. The DNA of the CDR3 is TGTGCCTGGAGTGGAGTAGCGGGAGTAATCGCCGGGGAGCTGTTTTTT.

This clone was recorded a few times. The genes are TRBV18 and TRBJ1-1; maybe TRBD1 (6 bases). The V and J ends lost 2 bases and 11 bases respectively, with 18 bases between them. The CDR3 spans 14 residues. The germline V gene has CDR1 KGHSH and CDR2 LQKENI. The CDR3 protein is CASSPGSGGVGAFF. CDR3 nucleotides: TGTGCCAGCTCACCAGGATCGGGGGGCGTGGGGGCTTTCTTT. The entire variable domain, with the rest obtained from reference TRBV18 and TRBJ1-1, is as follows: NAGVMQNPRHLVRRRGQEARLRCSPMKGHSHVYWYRQLPEEGLKFMVYLQKENIIDESGMPKERFSAEFPKEGPSILRIQQVVRGDSAAYFCASSPGSGGVGAFFGQGTRLTVV.

The sample holds one count of this clone. The genes are TRBV30 and TRBJ1-5; the match to TRBD1 covers 7 bases. CDR3 size: 14 residues. CDR1 is GTSNPN and CDR2 is SVGIG in the germline V gene (reference sequence). Trimming cost V 3 bases and J 3 bases; bases outside gene matches: 5. This CDR3 is CAWSMGQPNQPQHF. In nucleotides, the CDR3 is TGTGCCTGGAGCATGGGACAGCCCAATCAGCCCCAGCATTTT.

The J gene is TRBJ1-5, the V gene TRBV6-2 or TRBV6-3, with D possibly TRBD1 on 6 matching bases. This CDR3 is 19 amino acids long. Trimming removed 6 bases from V and 1 base from J, with 25 bases in between. Germline V CDR1 and CDR2: MNHEY, SVGEGT. The CDR3 DNA reads TGTGCCAGCAGCCCTTCCCGGGACACTCTCCTTGGGAGCAATCAGCCCCAGCATTTT. This translates into CASSPSRDTLLGSNQPQHF.

V gene TRBV4-1 combines with J gene TRBJ1-3; D is uncertain. This CDR3 region has 14 residues. With 3 bases removed from V and 2 bases from J, the gap between germline ends came to 8 bases. The germline CDR1 and CDR2 sequences are MGHRA and YSYEKL. The CDR3 sequence: CASSHTEPGNTIYF. The CDR3 DNA reads as TGCGCCAGCAGCCATACAGAGCCTGGAAACACCATATATTTT.